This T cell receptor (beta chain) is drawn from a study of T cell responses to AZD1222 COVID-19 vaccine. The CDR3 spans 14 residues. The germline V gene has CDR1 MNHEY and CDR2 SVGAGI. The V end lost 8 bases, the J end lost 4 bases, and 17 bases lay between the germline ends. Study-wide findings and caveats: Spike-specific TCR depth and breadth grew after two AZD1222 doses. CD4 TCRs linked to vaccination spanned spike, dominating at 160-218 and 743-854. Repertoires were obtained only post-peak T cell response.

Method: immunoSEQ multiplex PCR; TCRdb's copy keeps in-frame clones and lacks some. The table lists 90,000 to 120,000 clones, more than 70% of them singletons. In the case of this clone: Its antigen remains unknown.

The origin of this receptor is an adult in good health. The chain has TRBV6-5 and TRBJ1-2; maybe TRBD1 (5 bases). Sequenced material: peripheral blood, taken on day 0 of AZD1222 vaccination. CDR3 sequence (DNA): TGTGCCAGCTACCGATATGGGGGTGGCTATGGCTACACCTTC. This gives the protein CASYRYGGGYGYTF.